The rows below give T cell receptor beta chains drawn from one sample of a study of T cell changes during pregnancy in multiple sclerosis. Here immunoSEQ multiplex PCR was the method, and the copy in TCRdb shows in-frame clones only, minus some. The sample lists about 50,000 clones, approximately 94% occurring once. Sequenced material: CD4+ T cells from peripheral blood mononuclear cells, taken in the third trimester of pregnancy. The receptors originated from a female donor with multiple sclerosis, enrolled in a pregnancy study. The CDR3 runs from the conserved cysteine through the conserved F or W. The order of the fields is D gene, CDR3 length, clone size, V gene, J gene, CDR3 DNA, CDR3 protein. The D gene is left open where the match is weak. Clone size appears in some rows only: once, few, many, or a class for an expanded clone.

d_gene: TRBD1
len: 14
abundance: .
v_gene: TRBV2
j_gene: TRBJ1-1
CDR3nt: TGTGCCAGCAGCTCGGACAGGGTGAACACTGAAGCTTTCTTT
CDR3aa: CASSSDRVNTEAFF

d_gene: TRBD2
len: 18
abundance: .
v_gene: TRBV7-3
j_gene: TRBJ2-1
CDR3nt: TGTGCCAGCACCACAGAGGGACTAGCGGGAGCCTCCTACAATGAGCAGTTCTTC
CDR3aa: CASTTEGLAGASYNEQFF

d_gene: TRBD2
len: 16
abundance: .
v_gene: TRBV7-2
j_gene: TRBJ2-4
CDR3nt: TGTGCCAGCAGCTCTAGCGGGGGGGGGACCAAAAACATTCAGTACTTC
CDR3aa: CASSSSGGGTKNIQYF

d_gene: .
len: 12
abundance: .
v_gene: TRBV6-6
j_gene: TRBJ2-7
CDR3nt: TGTGCCAGCAGTCTAACCGCCTACGAGCAGTACTTC
CDR3aa: CASSLTAYEQYF

d_gene: .
len: 14
abundance: .
v_gene: TRBV4-2
j_gene: TRBJ1-3
CDR3nt: TGTGCCAGCAGCCACGGAGAACCGGGAAACACCATATATTTT
CDR3aa: CASSHGEPGNTIYF

d_gene: TRBD2
len: 15
abundance: .
v_gene: TRBV5-6
j_gene: TRBJ2-7
CDR3nt: TGTGCCAGCAGCCCGCCAGCGGGGAGCTCCTACGAGCAGTACTTC
CDR3aa: CASSPPAGSSYEQYF

d_gene: .
len: 13
abundance: .
v_gene: TRBV5-4
j_gene: TRBJ2-7
CDR3nt: TGTGCCAGCAGCGGTCCGGGACACACCGAGCAGTACTTC
CDR3aa: CASSGPGHTEQYF

d_gene: .
len: 16
abundance: .
v_gene: TRBV5-4
j_gene: TRBJ2-7
CDR3nt: TGTGCCAGCAGCTTGAGGGGCACCCCGGGCTCCTACGAGCAGTACTTC
CDR3aa: CASSLRGTPGSYEQYF

d_gene: TRBD1
len: 15
abundance: .
v_gene: TRBV7-9
j_gene: TRBJ1-2
CDR3nt: TGTGCCAGCAGCTTAGCCCAAACAGGGGAGATTGGCTACACCTTC
CDR3aa: CASSLAQTGEIGYTF

d_gene: .
len: 14
abundance: .
v_gene: TRBV18
j_gene: TRBJ1-1
CDR3nt: TGTGCCAGCTCACCAGCCGGGACACGAATTGAAGCTTTCTTT
CDR3aa: CASSPAGTRIEAFF

d_gene: .
len: 16
abundance: .
v_gene: TRBV7-8
j_gene: TRBJ1-1
CDR3nt: TGTGCCAGCAGCTTAGAGGGCCAGGGTATGAACACTGAAGCTTTCTTT
CDR3aa: CASSLEGQGMNTEAFF

d_gene: TRBD1
len: 13
abundance: .
v_gene: TRBV7-9
j_gene: TRBJ2-7
CDR3nt: TGTGCCAGCAGCTTGTGGACAGGCGCCGAGCAGTACTTC
CDR3aa: CASSLWTGAEQYF

d_gene: .
len: 13
abundance: .
v_gene: TRBV28
j_gene: TRBJ2-7
CDR3nt: TGTGCCACAAGACAGGGACTCTCCTACGAGCAGTACTTC
CDR3aa: CATRQGLSYEQYF

d_gene: TRBD1
len: 14
abundance: .
v_gene: TRBV11-2
j_gene: TRBJ2-7
CDR3nt: TGTGCCAGCAGTTCAACGGGCAGGGGGTACGAGCAGTACTTC
CDR3aa: CASSSTGRGYEQYF

d_gene: .
len: 14
abundance: .
v_gene: TRBV7-2
j_gene: TRBJ2-7
CDR3nt: TGTGCCAGCAGCTTAGTGGTGGGCCCCTACGAGCAGTACTTC
CDR3aa: CASSLVVGPYEQYF

d_gene: .
len: 15
abundance: .
v_gene: TRBV16
j_gene: TRBJ1-1
CDR3nt: TGTGCCAGCAGCCCCTCGGGGTCAGTGAACACTGAAGCTTTCTTT
CDR3aa: CASSPSGSVNTEAFF

d_gene: TRBD1
len: 13
abundance: .
v_gene: TRBV5-1
j_gene: TRBJ1-1
CDR3nt: TGCGCCAGCAGTCCGACAGGGGACACTGAAGCTTTCTTT
CDR3aa: CASSPTGDTEAFF

d_gene: .
len: 15
abundance: .
v_gene: TRBV7-9
j_gene: TRBJ2-7
CDR3nt: TGTGCCAGCAGACCAAAGGACTCACACTCCTACGAGCAGTACTTC
CDR3aa: CASRPKDSHSYEQYF

d_gene: .
len: 15
abundance: once
v_gene: TRBV18
j_gene: TRBJ1-1
CDR3nt: TGTGCCAGCTCACCAAAAAGCGATATGAACACTGAAGCTTTCTTT
CDR3aa: CASSPKSDMNTEAFF

d_gene: TRBD2
len: 16
abundance: .
v_gene: TRBV5-4
j_gene: TRBJ2-2
CDR3nt: TGTGCCAGCAGCTTGGCCGGGACTATGAACACCGGGGAGCTGTTTTTT
CDR3aa: CASSLAGTMNTGELFF

d_gene: .
len: 13
abundance: .
v_gene: TRBV7-9
j_gene: TRBJ2-7
CDR3nt: TGTGCCAGCAGCTTCCCTCCGTCCTACGAGCAGTACTTC
CDR3aa: CASSFPPSYEQYF

d_gene: TRBD2
len: 16
abundance: .
v_gene: TRBV5-4
j_gene: TRBJ2-5
CDR3nt: TGTGCCAGCAGCCAAGGGACTAGCGGGAAGGGGGAGACCCAGTACTTC
CDR3aa: CASSQGTSGKGETQYF

d_gene: TRBD2
len: 19
abundance: .
v_gene: TRBV7-9
j_gene: TRBJ2-2
CDR3nt: TGTGCCAGCAGCCCCCGGACTAGCGGGGGGGCAGGCGGCACCGGGGAGCTGTTTTTT
CDR3aa: CASSPRTSGGAGGTGELFF

d_gene: TRBD2
len: 18
abundance: .
v_gene: TRBV5-1
j_gene: TRBJ2-1
CDR3nt: TGCGCCAGCAGCTTGGCCGGATCAGCGGGAGGGCAATCGAATGAGCAGTTCTTC
CDR3aa: CASSLAGSAGGQSNEQFF

d_gene: TRBD2
len: 14
abundance: .
v_gene: TRBV5-1
j_gene: TRBJ2-1
CDR3nt: TGCGCCAGCAGCTTGGGCACTAGCGGGGGAGTGCAGTTCTTC
CDR3aa: CASSLGTSGGVQFF

d_gene: .
len: 14
abundance: .
v_gene: TRBV6-1
j_gene: TRBJ1-6
CDR3nt: TGTGCCAGCAGTGCGGGGACTTATAATTCACCCCTCCACTTT
CDR3aa: CASSAGTYNSPLHF

d_gene: .
len: 17
abundance: once
v_gene: TRBV18
j_gene: TRBJ1-1
CDR3nt: TGTGCCAGCTCACCAAATTTTGCAGGGGTGGACCACACTGAAGCTTTCTTT
CDR3aa: CASSPNFAGVDHTEAFF

d_gene: .
len: 12
abundance: .
v_gene: TRBV11-3
j_gene: TRBJ1-2
CDR3nt: TGTGCCAGCAGCTCCGCGGGGAATGGCTACACCTTC
CDR3aa: CASSSAGNGYTF

d_gene: .
len: 14
abundance: .
v_gene: TRBV6-1
j_gene: TRBJ1-4
CDR3nt: TGTGCCAGCAGCTTGCAGGGAAACTCAGAAAAACTGTTTTTT
CDR3aa: CASSLQGNSEKLFF

d_gene: TRBD1
len: 13
abundance: .
v_gene: TRBV30
j_gene: TRBJ2-7
CDR3nt: TGTGCCTGGAACCGGGACAGCTCCTACGAGCAGTACTTC
CDR3aa: CAWNRDSSYEQYF

d_gene: TRBD2
len: 15
abundance: .
v_gene: TRBV6-1
j_gene: TRBJ2-3
CDR3nt: TGTGCCAGCAGGGGACTAGCAGGTAGCACAGATACGCAGTATTTT
CDR3aa: CASRGLAGSTDTQYF

d_gene: .
len: 13
abundance: .
v_gene: TRBV30
j_gene: TRBJ2-2
CDR3nt: TGTGCCTGGAGTCGCCTAGGCACCGGGGAGCTGTTTTTT
CDR3aa: CAWSRLGTGELFF

d_gene: .
len: 15
abundance: .
v_gene: TRBV7-8
j_gene: TRBJ2-5
CDR3nt: TGTGCCAGCAGCTTAGCGCGTGTCCTCCAAGAGACCCAGTACTTC
CDR3aa: CASSLARVLQETQYF

d_gene: TRBD1
len: 17
abundance: .
v_gene: TRBV9
j_gene: TRBJ1-2
CDR3nt: TGTGCCAGCAGCGTAGGGCCCCTTTGGACAGGAGACTATGGCTACACCTTC
CDR3aa: CASSVGPLWTGDYGYTF

d_gene: .
len: 14
abundance: .
v_gene: TRBV6-1
j_gene: TRBJ1-1
CDR3nt: TGTGCCAGCAGTGAAACGGGGAGAACCCTCGGGGCTTTCTTT
CDR3aa: CASSETGRTLGAFF

d_gene: TRBD1
len: 12
abundance: .
v_gene: TRBV6-1
j_gene: TRBJ1-5
CDR3nt: TGTGCCAGCAGACAGGGGGGTCAGCCCCAGCATTTT
CDR3aa: CASRQGGQPQHF

d_gene: .
len: 14
abundance: .
v_gene: TRBV25-1
j_gene: TRBJ1-6
CDR3nt: TGTGCCAGCAGTGCGGACAGCTATAATTCACCCCTCCACTTT
CDR3aa: CASSADSYNSPLHF

d_gene: TRBD2
len: 16
abundance: .
v_gene: TRBV9
j_gene: TRBJ2-7
CDR3nt: TGTGCCAGCAGCCCCCCAGCGGGAGTGACAGCAGGCGAGCAGTACTTC
CDR3aa: CASSPPAGVTAGEQYF